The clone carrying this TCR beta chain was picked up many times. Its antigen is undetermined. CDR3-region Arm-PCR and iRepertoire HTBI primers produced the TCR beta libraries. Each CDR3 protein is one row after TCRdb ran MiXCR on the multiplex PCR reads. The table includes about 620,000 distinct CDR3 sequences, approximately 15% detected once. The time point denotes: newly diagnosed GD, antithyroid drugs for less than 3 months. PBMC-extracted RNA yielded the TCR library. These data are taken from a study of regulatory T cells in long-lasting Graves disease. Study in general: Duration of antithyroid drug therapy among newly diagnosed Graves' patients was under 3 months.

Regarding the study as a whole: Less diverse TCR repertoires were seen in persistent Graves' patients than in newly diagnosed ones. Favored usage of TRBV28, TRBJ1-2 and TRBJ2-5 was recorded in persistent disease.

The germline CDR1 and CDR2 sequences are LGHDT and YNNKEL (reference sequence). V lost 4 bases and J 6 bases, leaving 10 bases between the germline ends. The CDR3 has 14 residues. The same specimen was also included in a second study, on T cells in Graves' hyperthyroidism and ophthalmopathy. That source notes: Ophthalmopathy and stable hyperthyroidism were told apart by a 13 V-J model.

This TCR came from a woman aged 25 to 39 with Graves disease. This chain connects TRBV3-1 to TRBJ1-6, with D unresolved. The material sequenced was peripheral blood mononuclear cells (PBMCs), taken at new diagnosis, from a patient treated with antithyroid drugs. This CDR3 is CASSPEYSNSPLHF. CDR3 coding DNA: TGTGCCAGCAGCCCGGAGTACAGTAATTCACCCCTCCACTTT. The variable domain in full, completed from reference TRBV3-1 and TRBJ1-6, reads DTAVSQTPKYLVTQMGNDKSIKCEQNLGHDTMYWYKQDSKKFLKIMFSYNNKELIINETVPNRFSPKSPDKAHLNLHINSLELGDSAVYFCASSPEYSNSPLHFGNGTRLTVT.